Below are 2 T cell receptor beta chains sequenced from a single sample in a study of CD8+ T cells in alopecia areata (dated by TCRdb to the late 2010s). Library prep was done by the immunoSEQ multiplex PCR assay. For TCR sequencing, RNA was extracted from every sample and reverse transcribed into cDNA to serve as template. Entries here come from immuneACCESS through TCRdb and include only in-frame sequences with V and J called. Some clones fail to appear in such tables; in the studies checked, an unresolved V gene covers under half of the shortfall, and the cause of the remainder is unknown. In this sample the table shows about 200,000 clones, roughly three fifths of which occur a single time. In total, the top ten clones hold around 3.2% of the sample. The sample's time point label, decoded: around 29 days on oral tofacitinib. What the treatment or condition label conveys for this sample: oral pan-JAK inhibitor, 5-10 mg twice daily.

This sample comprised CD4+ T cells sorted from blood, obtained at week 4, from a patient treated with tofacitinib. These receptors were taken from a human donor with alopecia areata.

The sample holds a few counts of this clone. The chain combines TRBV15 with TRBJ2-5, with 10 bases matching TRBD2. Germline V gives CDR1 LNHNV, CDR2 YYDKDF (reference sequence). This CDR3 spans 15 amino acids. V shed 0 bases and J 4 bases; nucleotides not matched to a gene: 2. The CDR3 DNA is TGTGCCACCAGCAGAGATAGCGGGGGGCGAGAGACCCAGTACTTC. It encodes CATSRDSGGRETQYF.

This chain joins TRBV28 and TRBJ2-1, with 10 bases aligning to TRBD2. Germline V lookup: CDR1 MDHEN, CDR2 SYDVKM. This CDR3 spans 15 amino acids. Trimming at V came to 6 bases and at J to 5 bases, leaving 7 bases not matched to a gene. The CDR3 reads CASRGSSGGHNEQFF. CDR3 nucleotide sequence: TGTGCCAGCAGGGGTTCTAGCGGGGGACACAATGAGCAGTTCTTC.